This note documents a single T cell receptor (beta chain) sequence. The antigen is unknown. The sequenced template was cDNA made from the entire isolated RNA. The method was immunoSEQ multiplex PCR; TCRdb's version includes in-frame clones alone and lacks a portion of them. The sample yields around 400,000 clones, around 15% seen once. These data originate in a study of beta chain features in type 1 diabetes. General study points: A moderate, significant TCRB CDR3 shortening appeared in type 1 diabetes across four CD4+ subsets.

Germline values: CDR1 MNHEY, CDR2 SVGAGI. The CDR3 extends over 14 amino acids. V lost 6 bases and J lost 6, with 15 bases in between. The genes are TRBV6-5 and TRBJ1-5; D gene unclear. Sequenced material: naive CD4+ T cells from blood. The receptor was derived from a woman aged 18 to 35 in good health. In nucleotides, the CDR3 is TGTGCCAGCAGCCGTCGGGAGGTCGGTCAGCCCCAGCATTTT. Amino acids: CASSRREVGQPQHF.